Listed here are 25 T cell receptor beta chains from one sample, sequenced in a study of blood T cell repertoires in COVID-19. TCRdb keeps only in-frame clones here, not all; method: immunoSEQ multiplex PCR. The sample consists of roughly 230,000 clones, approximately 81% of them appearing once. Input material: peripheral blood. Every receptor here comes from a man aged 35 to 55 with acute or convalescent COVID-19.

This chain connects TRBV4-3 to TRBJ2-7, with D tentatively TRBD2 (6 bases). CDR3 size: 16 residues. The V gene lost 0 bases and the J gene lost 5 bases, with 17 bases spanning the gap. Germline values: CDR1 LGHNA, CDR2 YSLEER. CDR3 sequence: CASSQELGGLAHEQYF. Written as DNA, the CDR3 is TGCGCCAGCAGCCAAGAGCTCGGAGGGCTTGCCCACGAGCAGTACTTC.

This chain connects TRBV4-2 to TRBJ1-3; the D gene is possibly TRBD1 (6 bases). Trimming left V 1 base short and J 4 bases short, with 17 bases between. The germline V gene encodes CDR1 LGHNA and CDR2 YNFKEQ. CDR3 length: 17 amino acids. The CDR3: CASSQAKWGHQGNTIYF. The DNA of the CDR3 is TGTGCCAGCAGCCAAGCCAAGTGGGGGCATCAAGGAAACACCATATATTTT.

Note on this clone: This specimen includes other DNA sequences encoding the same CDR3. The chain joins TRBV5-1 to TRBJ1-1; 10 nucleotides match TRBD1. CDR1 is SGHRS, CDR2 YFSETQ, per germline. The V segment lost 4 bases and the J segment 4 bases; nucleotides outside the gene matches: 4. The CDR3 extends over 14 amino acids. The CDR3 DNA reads TGCGCCAGCAGCATAGGACAGGGGGGCACTGAAGCTTTCTTT. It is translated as CASSIGQGGTEAFF.

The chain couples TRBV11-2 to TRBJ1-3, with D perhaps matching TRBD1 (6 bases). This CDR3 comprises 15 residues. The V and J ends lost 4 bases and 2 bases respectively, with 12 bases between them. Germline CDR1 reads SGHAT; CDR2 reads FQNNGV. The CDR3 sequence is CASSSTGTAGNTIYF. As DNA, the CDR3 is TGTGCCAGCAGCTCTACAGGGACGGCTGGAAACACCATATATTTT.

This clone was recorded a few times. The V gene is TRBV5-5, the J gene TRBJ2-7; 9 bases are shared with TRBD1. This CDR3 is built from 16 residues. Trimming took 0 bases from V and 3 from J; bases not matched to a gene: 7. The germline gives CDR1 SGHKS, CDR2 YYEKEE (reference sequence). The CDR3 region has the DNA TGTGCCAGCAGCTTGGTCGGCGGACAGGGGCGCTACGAGCAGTACTTC. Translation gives CASSLVGGQGRYEQYF.

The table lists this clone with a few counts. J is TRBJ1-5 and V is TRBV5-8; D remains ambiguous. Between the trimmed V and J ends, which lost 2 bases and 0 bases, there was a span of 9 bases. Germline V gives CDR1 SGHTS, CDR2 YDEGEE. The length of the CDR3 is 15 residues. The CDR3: CASSFEGYSNQPQHF. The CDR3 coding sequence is TGTGCCAGCAGCTTCGAGGGTTATAGCAATCAGCCCCAGCATTTT.

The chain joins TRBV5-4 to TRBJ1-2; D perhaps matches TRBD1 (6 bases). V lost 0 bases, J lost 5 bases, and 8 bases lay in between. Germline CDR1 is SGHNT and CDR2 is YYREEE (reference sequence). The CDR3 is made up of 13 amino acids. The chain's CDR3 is CASSLDRAYGYTF. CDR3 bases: TGTGCCAGCAGCTTGGACAGGGCATATGGCTACACCTTC.

The CDR3 sequence: CASSESPSTAKTTNEKLFF. In nucleotides, the CDR3 is TGCGCCAGCAGTGAGTCGCCATCGACAGCGAAGACAACTAATGAAAAACTGTTTTTT. V and J are TRBV10-1 and TRBJ1-4; D might be TRBD1 (5 bases). Trimming shortened V by 0 bases and J by 0 bases, and 17 bases separated the two germline ends. The CDR3 sequence is 19 residues long. Germline V gene lookup returns CDR1 WNHNN and CDR2 SYGVQD (reference sequence).

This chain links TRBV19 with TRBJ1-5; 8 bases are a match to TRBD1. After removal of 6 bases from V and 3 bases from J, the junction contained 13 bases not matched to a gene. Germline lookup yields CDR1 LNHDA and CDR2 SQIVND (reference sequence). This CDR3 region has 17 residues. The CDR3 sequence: CASRRTGSTPVNQPQHF. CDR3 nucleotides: TGTGCCAGTAGGCGGACAGGGAGCACCCCGGTCAATCAGCCCCAGCATTTT.

The CDR3 reads CASRDTNTGELFF. CDR3 bases: TGTGCCAGCAGAGACACCAACACCGGGGAGCTGTTTTTT. The V gene is TRBV25-1, the J gene TRBJ2-2; D not certain. The CDR3 covers 13 residues. The V gene lost 6 bases and the J gene lost 2 bases, with 7 bases spanning the gap. The V gene's germline CDR1 is MGHDK and CDR2 SYGVNS.

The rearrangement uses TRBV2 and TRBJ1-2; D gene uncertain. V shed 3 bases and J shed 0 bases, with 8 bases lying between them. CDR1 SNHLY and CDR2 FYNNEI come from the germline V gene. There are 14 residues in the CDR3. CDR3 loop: CASSDVSSNYGYTF. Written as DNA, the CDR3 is TGTGCCAGCAGTGACGTCAGTTCTAACTATGGCTACACCTTC. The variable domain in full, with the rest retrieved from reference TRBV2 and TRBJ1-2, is EPEVTQTPSHQVTQMGQEVILRCVPISNHLYFYWYRQILGQKVEFLVSFYNNEISEKSEIFDDQFSVERPDGSNFTLKIRSTKLEDSAMYFCASSDVSSNYGYTFGSGTRLTVV.

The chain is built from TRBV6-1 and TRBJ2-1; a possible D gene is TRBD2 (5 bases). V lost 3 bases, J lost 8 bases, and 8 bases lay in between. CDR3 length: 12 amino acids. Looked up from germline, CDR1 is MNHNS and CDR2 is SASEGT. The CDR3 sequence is CASSDYGDEQFF. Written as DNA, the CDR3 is TGTGCCAGCAGTGATTACGGGGATGAGCAGTTCTTC.

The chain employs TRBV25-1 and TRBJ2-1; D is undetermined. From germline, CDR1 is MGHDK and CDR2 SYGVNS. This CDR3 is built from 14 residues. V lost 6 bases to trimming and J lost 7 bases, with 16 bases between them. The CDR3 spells CASSPWPPQNEQFF. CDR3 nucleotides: TGTGCCAGCAGCCCTTGGCCACCCCAAAATGAGCAGTTCTTC.

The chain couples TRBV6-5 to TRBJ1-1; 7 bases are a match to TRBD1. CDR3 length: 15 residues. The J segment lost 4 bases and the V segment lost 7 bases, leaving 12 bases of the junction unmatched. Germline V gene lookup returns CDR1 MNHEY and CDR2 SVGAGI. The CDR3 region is CASKQGLSRSTEAFF. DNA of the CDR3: TGTGCCAGCAAACAGGGGTTAAGTCGGAGCACTGAAGCTTTCTTT.

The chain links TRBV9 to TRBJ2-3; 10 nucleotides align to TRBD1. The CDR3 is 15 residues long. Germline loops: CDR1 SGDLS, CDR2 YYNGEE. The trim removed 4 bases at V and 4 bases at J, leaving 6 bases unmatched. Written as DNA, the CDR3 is TGTGCCAGCAGCACCTCGGGACAGGGGCCAGATACGCAGTATTTT. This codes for CASSTSGQGPDTQYF. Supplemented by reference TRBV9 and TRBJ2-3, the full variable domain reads DSGVTQTPKHLITATGQRVTLRCSPRSGDLSVYWYQQSLDQGLQFLIQYYNGEERAKGNILERFSAQQFPDLHSELNLSSLELGDSALYFCASSTSGQGPDTQYFGPGTRLTVL.

DNA of the CDR3: TGTGCCAGCTCACCACTCACTGTACTCAATGAGCAGTTCTTC. Amino acid sequence: CASSPLTVLNEQFF. The rearrangement joins TRBV18 to TRBJ2-1; D is unresolved. The CDR3 runs to 14 residues. The V end was cut by 1 base, the J end by 6 bases, with 10 bases between. Germline V gives CDR1 KGHSH, CDR2 LQKENI.

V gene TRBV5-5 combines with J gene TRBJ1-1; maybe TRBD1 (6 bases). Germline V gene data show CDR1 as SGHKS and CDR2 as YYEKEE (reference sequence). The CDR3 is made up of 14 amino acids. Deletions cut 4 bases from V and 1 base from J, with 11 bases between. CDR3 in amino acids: CASSPARGNTEAFF. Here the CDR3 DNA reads TGTGCCAGCAGCCCCGCCAGGGGGAACACTGAAGCTTTCTTT. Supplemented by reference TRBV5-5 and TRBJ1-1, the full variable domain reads DAGVTQSPTHLIKTRGQQVTLRCSPISGHKSVSWYQQVLGQGPQFIFQYYEKEERGRGNFPDRFSARQFPNYSSELNVNALLLGDSALYLCASSPARGNTEAFFGQGTRLTVV.

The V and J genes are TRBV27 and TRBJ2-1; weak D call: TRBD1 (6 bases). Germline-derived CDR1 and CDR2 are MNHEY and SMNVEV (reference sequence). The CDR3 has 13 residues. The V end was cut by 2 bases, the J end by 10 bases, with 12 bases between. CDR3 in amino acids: CASSLTGTSEQFF. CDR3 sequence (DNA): TGTGCCAGCAGTTTAACAGGGACCAGCGAGCAGTTCTTC.

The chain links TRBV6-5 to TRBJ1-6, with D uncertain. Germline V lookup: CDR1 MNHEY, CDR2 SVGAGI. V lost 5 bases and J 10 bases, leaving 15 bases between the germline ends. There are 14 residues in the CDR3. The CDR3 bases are TGTGCCAGCAGTCGTGACGGGAGAGGATCACCCCTCCACTTT. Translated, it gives CASSRDGRGSPLHF.

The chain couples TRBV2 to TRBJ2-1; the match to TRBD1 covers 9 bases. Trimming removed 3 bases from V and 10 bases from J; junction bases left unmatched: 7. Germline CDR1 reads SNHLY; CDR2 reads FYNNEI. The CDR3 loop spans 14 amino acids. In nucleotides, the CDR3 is TGTGCCAGCAGTGATTTCACAGGGGGCGAAGAGCAGTTCTTC. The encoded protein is CASSDFTGGEEQFF.

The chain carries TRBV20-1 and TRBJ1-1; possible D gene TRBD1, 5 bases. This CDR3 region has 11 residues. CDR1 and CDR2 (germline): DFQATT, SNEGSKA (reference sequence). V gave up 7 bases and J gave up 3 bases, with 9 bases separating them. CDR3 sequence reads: CSETGDTEAFF. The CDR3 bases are TGCAGTGAAACGGGGGACACTGAAGCTTTCTTT.

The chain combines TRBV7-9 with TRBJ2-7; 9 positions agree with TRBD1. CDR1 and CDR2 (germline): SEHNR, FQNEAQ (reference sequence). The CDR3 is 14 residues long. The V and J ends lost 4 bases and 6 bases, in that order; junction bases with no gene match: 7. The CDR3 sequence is CASSSLDRGGEQYF. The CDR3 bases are TGTGCCAGCAGCTCCCTGGACAGGGGCGGCGAGCAGTACTTC.

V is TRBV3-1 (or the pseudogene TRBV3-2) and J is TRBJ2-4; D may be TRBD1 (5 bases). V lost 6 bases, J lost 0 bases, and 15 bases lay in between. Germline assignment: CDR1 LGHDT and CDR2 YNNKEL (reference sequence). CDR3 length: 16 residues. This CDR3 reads CASSQGGNLAKNIQYF. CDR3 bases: TGTGCCAGCAGTCAGGGTGGCAACTTAGCCAAAAACATTCAGTACTTC.

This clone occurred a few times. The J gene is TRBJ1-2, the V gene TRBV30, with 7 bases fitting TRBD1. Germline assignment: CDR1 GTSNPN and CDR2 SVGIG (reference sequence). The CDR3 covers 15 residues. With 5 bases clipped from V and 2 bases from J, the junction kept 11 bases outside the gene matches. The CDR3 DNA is TGTGCCTGGGGGATAAGGGGGCTGGGGAACTATGGCTACACCTTC. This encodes CAWGIRGLGNYGYTF.

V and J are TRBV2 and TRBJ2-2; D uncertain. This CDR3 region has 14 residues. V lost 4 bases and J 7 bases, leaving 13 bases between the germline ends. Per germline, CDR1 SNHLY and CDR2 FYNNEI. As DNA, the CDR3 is TGTGCCAGCAGTGCGATAGATACAGACGGGGAGCTGTTTTTT. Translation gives CASSAIDTDGELFF. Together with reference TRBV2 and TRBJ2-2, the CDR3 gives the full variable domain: EPEVTQTPSHQVTQMGQEVILRCVPISNHLYFYWYRQILGQKVEFLVSFYNNEISEKSEIFDDQFSVERPDGSNFTLKIRSTKLEDSAMYFCASSAIDTDGELFFGEGSRLTVL.